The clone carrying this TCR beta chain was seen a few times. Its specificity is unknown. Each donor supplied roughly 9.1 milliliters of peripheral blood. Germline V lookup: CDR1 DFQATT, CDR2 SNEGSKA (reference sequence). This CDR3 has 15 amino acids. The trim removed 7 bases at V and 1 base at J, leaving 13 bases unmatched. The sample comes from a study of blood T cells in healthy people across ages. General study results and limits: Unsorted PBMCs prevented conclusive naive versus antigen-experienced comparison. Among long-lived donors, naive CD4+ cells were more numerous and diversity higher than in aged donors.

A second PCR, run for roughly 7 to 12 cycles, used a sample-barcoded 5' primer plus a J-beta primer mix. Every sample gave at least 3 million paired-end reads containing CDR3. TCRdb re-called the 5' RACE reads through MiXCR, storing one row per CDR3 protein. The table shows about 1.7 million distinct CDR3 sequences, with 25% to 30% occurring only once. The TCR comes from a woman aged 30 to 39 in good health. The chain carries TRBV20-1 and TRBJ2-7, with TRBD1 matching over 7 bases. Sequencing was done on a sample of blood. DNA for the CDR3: TGCAGTGTAAGAGGCCGGACAGGCGAATCCTACGAGCAGTACTTC. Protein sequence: CSVRGRTGESYEQYF.